A selection of T cell receptor beta chains follows, all from one sample in a study of identical twins. Each CDR3 protein gets one entry after TCRdb re-called the 5' RACE reads with MiXCR. Of approximately 410,000 distinct CDR3 sequences listed, approximately 18% were seen once; the top ten hold roughly an eighth. The sample comprised naive T cells sorted from blood. The receptor set was obtained from a man aged 45 to 65 in good health. CDR3s include the opening cysteine and the closing phenylalanine or tryptophan. A D gene is named only where the DNA matches it firmly. The size entry is marked missing in some rows and otherwise reads once, few, many or a size class.

TRBJ2-7 TRBV28 NA TRBD1 TGTGCCAGCAGTCCCTATACAGGGGCCGAGCAGTACTTC CASSPYTGAEQYF
TRBJ2-4 TRBV6-2/TRBV6-3 NA NA TGTGCCAGCAGTTATCACCTCCGGGTAGCCAAAAACATTCAGTACTTC CASSYHLRVAKNIQYF
TRBJ1-6 TRBV14 many NA TGTGCCAGCAGCCAGGGACCAAATTCACCCCTCCACTTT CASSQGPNSPLHF
TRBJ2-6 TRBV27 NA NA TGTGCCAGCAGTTCTAGGGGGGGCCCGGTCTCTGGGGCCAACGTCCTGACTTTC CASSSRGGPVSGANVLTF
TRBJ1-1 TRBV20-1 NA NA TGCAGTGGTACAGGGCCCAACACTGAAGCTTTCTTT CSGTGPNTEAFF
TRBJ2-7 TRBV20-1 many TRBD2 TGCAGTGCTAGAGAGGGGACTAGCGGGAGAAGTGGGCAGTACTTC CSAREGTSGRSGQYF
TRBJ1-1 TRBV28 NA NA TGTGCCAGCCAGAGACGGTTGAACACTGAAGCTTTCTTT CASQRRLNTEAFF
TRBJ1-1 TRBV24-1 many NA TGTGCCACCGCCCGACGGGAGAACACTGAAGCTTTCTTT CATARRENTEAFF
TRBJ1-6 TRBV5-1 NA TRBD1 TGCGCCAGCAGCAGAACAGGGGGTAATTCACCCCTCCACTTT CASSRTGGNSPLHF
TRBJ1-1 TRBV9 NA NA TGTGCCAGCAGCGTCGGGCAGGGCACTGAAGCTTTCTTT CASSVGQGTEAFF
TRBJ1-5 TRBV20-1 many NA TGCAGTGCTAAAGGGCTGTATAATCAGCCCCAGCATTTT CSAKGLYNQPQHF
TRBJ2-1 TRBV24-1 few NA TGTGCCACCAGCCTAACCGGGACGAATTACAATGAGCAGTTCTTC CATSLTGTNYNEQFF
TRBJ2-1 TRBV27 NA NA TGTGCCAGCACCCTAGGGGCCTTAGGGCGGAATGAGCAGTTCTTC CASTLGALGRNEQFF
TRBJ1-2 TRBV10-3 NA TRBD1 TGTGCCATCAGTGGCCGACAGGGGTATGGCTACACCTTC CAISGRQGYGYTF
TRBJ2-7 TRBV5-1 many TRBD1 TGCGCCAGCAGCTTGGCAACAGGGGCCTCCTACGAGCAGTACTTC CASSLATGASYEQYF
TRBJ2-2 TRBV10-3 few TRBD2 TGTGCCATCAGTGAGCGTAGACACGGGGGGGGCGCGACCGGGGAGCTGTTTTTT CAISERRHGGGATGELFF
TRBJ1-1 TRBV9 NA TRBD1 TGTGCCAGCAGCCCCCTTTTCGGGCAGGGGGCTCCGATGAACACTGAAGCTTTCTTT CASSPLFGQGAPMNTEAFF
TRBJ1-5 TRBV12-3/TRBV12-4 many TRBD1 TGTGCCAGCAGCCGGGGACAGCTCAATCAGCCCCAGCATTTT CASSRGQLNQPQHF
TRBJ2-2 TRBV29-1 NA NA TGCAGCGTTGAGAACAGGGCCACCGGGGAGCTGTTTTTT CSVENRATGELFF
TRBJ2-3 TRBV15 many NA TGTGCCACCAGCAGGGGGGCCACAGATACGCAGTATTTT CATSRGATDTQYF
TRBJ2-1 TRBV25-1 NA NA TGTGCCAGCAGTGGGGGAGTTCTGAATGAGCAGTTCTTC CASSGGVLNEQFF
TRBJ2-5 TRBV10-3 NA NA TGTGCCATCAGTGGAGGCGGGGTTTCTCGAGAGACCCAGTACTTC CAISGGGVSRETQYF
TRBJ2-7 TRBV7-9 many TRBD1 TGTGCCAGCAGCCCGAAGACAGGGACGGTAAGCTCCTACGAGCAGTACTTC CASSPKTGTVSSYEQYF
TRBJ2-5 TRBV11-2 NA NA TGTGCCAGCAGCTTAGTGTTAGGCGGGGAGACCCAGTACTTC CASSLVLGGETQYF
TRBJ1-4 TRBV6-5 few NA TGTGCCAGCAGTTACTCGTACAGGAATGAAAAACTGTTTTTT CASSYSYRNEKLFF
TRBJ1-2 TRBV29-1 NA NA TGCAGCGTTGAGGACAGCCAGCTGAACCACTATGGCTACACCTTC CSVEDSQLNHYGYTF
TRBJ1-1 TRBV5-1 NA NA TGCGCCAGCAGCTCCCGGGCGATCTCGGGACATAGGAACACTGAAGCTTTCTTT CASSSRAISGHRNTEAFF
TRBJ1-5 TRBV5-1 many NA TGCGCCAGCAGCTTGGAGGGGGATAGCAATCAGCCCCAGCATTTT CASSLEGDSNQPQHF
TRBJ2-1 TRBV7-8 many NA TGTGCCAGCAGCCCCGGACCGCCGTACAATGAGCAGTTCTTC CASSPGPPYNEQFF
TRBJ2-5 TRBV7-9 few NA TGTGCCAGCAGACCCGCGGTGGAGACCCAGTACTTC CASRPAVETQYF
TRBJ2-7 TRBV10-3 NA TRBD1 TGTGCCTCGGGACAGTTAAACTCCTACGAGCAGTACTTC CASGQLNSYEQYF
TRBJ2-3 TRBV2 NA NA TGTGCCAGCAGTGAACAGGCAACTAGCACAGATACGCAGTATTTT CASSEQATSTDTQYF
TRBJ1-4 TRBV20-1 NA NA TGCAGTGCGCAAATCGACGGAACCAGGTGGCTGTTTTTTTTT CSAQIDGTRWLFFF
TRBJ1-2 TRBV14 many NA TGTGCCAGCAGCCAAGTGGCAGGCTATGGCTACACCTTC CASSQVAGYGYTF
TRBJ2-1 TRBV5-6 NA TRBD2 TGTGCCAGCATGAGCGGGGGATACAATGAGCAGTTCTTC CASMSGGYNEQFF
TRBJ2-1 TRBV7-3 many NA TGTGCCAGCAGCCAGTATCGGGGCTATGAGCAGTTCTTC CASSQYRGYEQFF
TRBJ2-3 TRBV29-1 NA TRBD1 TGCAGCGTCCGATCGACAGGGACCTTCACAGATACGCAGTATTTT CSVRSTGTFTDTQYF
TRBJ1-3 TRBV24-1 few NA TGTGCCACCAGTGCCGGCGACAGATTTGGAAACACCATATATTTT CATSAGDRFGNTIYF
TRBJ1-1 TRBV9 NA TRBD1 TGTGAAACCAGTCCAGGGGGGAACACTGAAGCTTTCTTT CETSPGGNTEAFF
TRBJ1-1 TRBV15 many TRBD1 TGTGCCACCAGCAGAGACGGCAGGGGGAGTGAAGCTTTCTTT CATSRDGRGSEAFF
TRBJ2-1 TRBV27 NA NA TGTGCCAGCAGTACCATCTATGGGGGAGGTAATGAGCAGTTCTTC CASSTIYGGGNEQFF
TRBJ2-3 TRBV10-3 few NA TGTGCCATCAGTGAAACAGTTCGTACAGATACGCAGTATTTT CAISETVRTDTQYF
TRBJ2-1 TRBV20-1 many TRBD2 TGCAGTGCGTCCGGGACTAGCGGGGGGTTATCCTACAATGAGCAGTTCTTC CSASGTSGGLSYNEQFF
TRBJ2-3 TRBV7-2 NA NA TGTGCCAGCAGCCCCCAAAGGGGGGCAGATACGCAGTATTTT CASSPQRGADTQYF
TRBJ2-3 TRBV20-1 many TRBD2 TGCAGTGCTAGGGTTCTAGCGGAGACCACAGATACGCAGTATTTT CSARVLAETTDTQYF
TRBJ2-1 TRBV5-1 once TRBD1 TGCGCCAGCAGCTTTGGACAGGGGGGATCGTCTGAGCAGTTCTTC CASSFGQGGSSEQFF
TRBJ1-1 TRBV12-3/TRBV12-4 many TRBD1 TGTGCCAGCACCGACAGGGGTGAAGCTTTCTTT CASTDRGEAFF
TRBJ1-1 TRBV12-3/TRBV12-4 NA NA TGTGCCAGCGGACGGGAAGGGGGGCCCCCCGAAGCTTTCTTT CASGREGGPPEAFF
TRBJ2-3 TRBV15 NA TRBD2 TGTGCCACCAGCAGAGCGACTAGCGGAAGCACAGATACGCAGTATTTT CATSRATSGSTDTQYF
TRBJ2-2 TRBV29-1 many NA TGCAGCGCTGGGACAACGAACACCGGGGAGCTGTTTTTT CSAGTTNTGELFF
TRBJ1-6 TRBV7-9 NA NA TGTGCCAGCAGCCAAAACGGGTATAATTCACCCCTCCACTTT CASSQNGYNSPLHF
TRBJ1-1 TRBV7-9 NA NA TGTGCCAGCAGCTTACTTGGGGTCCCTGAAGCTTTCTTT CASSLLGVPEAFF
TRBJ2-1 TRBV12-3/TRBV12-4 many TRBD2 TGTGCCAGCAGAAATAGCGGGGGGGCCTGGGAGCAGTTCTTC CASRNSGGAWEQFF
TRBJ1-2 TRBV5-6 few NA TGTGCCAGCAGCTTGGCCAGGGACGGAAACTATGGCTACACCTTC CASSLARDGNYGYTF
TRBJ2-5 TRBV7-2 few TRBD2 TGTGCCAGCAGCTTAAATGTAGCGGGGGGACAAGAGACCCAGTACTTC CASSLNVAGGQETQYF
TRBJ2-1 TRBV7-9 many NA TGTGCCAGCAGCTTAGCGGGAGTCTACAATGAGCAGTTCTTC CASSLAGVYNEQFF
TRBJ2-3 TRBV5-1 NA TRBD2 TGCGCCAGCAGCTTAGGGACTAGCGGGAGGAGAACAGATACGCAGTATTTT CASSLGTSGRRTDTQYF
TRBJ2-7 TRBV7-9 NA NA TGTGCCAGCAGCTTAGCGTTGGCAGACGAGACCTACGAGCAGTACTTC CASSLALADETYEQYF
TRBJ2-7 TRBV12-3/TRBV12-4 few NA TGTGCCAGCAGCGGGGGAAGTGCCTACGAGCAGTACTTC CASSGGSAYEQYF